The 5 T cell receptor beta chains below all came from one sample that was sequenced in a study of blood T cell repertoires in COVID-19. Repertoires were generated with immunoSEQ multiplex PCR, while TCRdb's copy carries only in-frame clones and drops some. Of hundreds of thousands of clones in the sample, 89% were seen once. The material sequenced was peripheral blood. These receptors were obtained from a man in his 60s who had recovered from COVID-19.

The chain links TRBV7-9 to TRBJ1-2, with 8 positions matching TRBD1. This CDR3 is built from 14 residues. The germline V gene encodes CDR1 SEHNR and CDR2 FQNEAQ (reference sequence). The ends lost 5 bases at V and 8 bases at J; junction bases unmatched: 10. The chain's CDR3 is CASSPTGTGYGYTF. CDR3 DNA sequence: TGTGCCAGCAGCCCGACCGGGACAGGATACGGCTACACCTTC.

This clone appeared a single time. The rearrangement joins TRBV5-6 to TRBJ2-3; D is perhaps TRBD2 (7 bases). This CDR3 contains 15 residues. V dropped 2 bases and J dropped 8 bases, with 18 bases sitting between them. Germline lookup yields CDR1 SGHDT and CDR2 YYEEEE. CDR3 amino acids: CASSFEGGGRATQYF. CDR3 nucleotide sequence: TGTGCCAGCAGCTTCGAAGGGGGGGGCCGAGCTACGCAGTATTTT.

CDR3 region: CASSQQWPSNQPQHF. The CDR3 DNA follows: TGTGCCAGTAGTCAACAATGGCCGAGCAATCAGCCCCAGCATTTT. The gene calls are TRBV19 and TRBJ1-5; no reliable D call. Trimming took off 5 bases at V and 1 base at J, with 12 bases between the two ends. The CDR3 totals 15 residues. The germline V gene encodes CDR1 LNHDA and CDR2 SQIVND (reference sequence).

Of note for this clone: This may come from a read error, since a much larger clone is one base off. V is TRBV12-3 or TRBV12-4 and J is TRBJ2-3; no reliable D call. CDR3 length equals 11 residues. V was shortened by 7 bases and J by 2 bases, with 4 bases between the two germline ends. In DNA, the CDR3 is TGTGCCAGCACTAACACAGATACGCAGTATTTT. Its translation is CASTNTDTQYF.

The table lists this clone with a count of one. This chain uses TRBV5-4 with TRBJ2-2; 10 bases match TRBD1. This CDR3 is built from 16 residues. From germline, CDR1 is SGHNT and CDR2 YYREEE (reference sequence). V gave up 4 bases and J gave up 7 bases; unmatched junction bases: 10. CDR3 sequence (DNA): TGTGCCAGCAGCCCGGGACAGGGGAAAGATTACGGGGAGCTGTTTTTT. Protein product: CASSPGQGKDYGELFF. Full variable domain (outside the CDR3, taken from reference TRBV5-4 and TRBJ2-2): ETGVTQSPTHLIKTRGQQVTLRCSSQSGHNTVSWYQQALGQGPQFIFQYYREEENGRGNFPPRFSGLQFPNYSSELNVNALELDDSALYLCASSPGQGKDYGELFFGEGSRLTVL.